The 30 T cell receptor beta chains below come from one sample, sequenced in a study of CD8 T cells in Susac syndrome. When the RNA was reverse transcribed, random hexamers were used with an input of about 0.5 to 1 ug. TCRdb itself ran the immunoSEQ multiplex PCR reads through MiXCR, one entry per CDR3 protein. The sample includes a few hundred thousand distinct CDR3 sequences, roughly 96% of them seen just once. Sequencing used CD4+ T cells from PBMCs. The receptors here all came from a human donor with multiple sclerosis.

V usage is TRBV18 and J usage is TRBJ2-7, with TRBD2 matching 8 bases. V shed 5 bases and J 4 bases; nucleotides not matched to a gene: 4. Germline V lookup: CDR1 KGHSH, CDR2 LQKENI. CDR3 length: 13 amino acids. CDR3 sequence reads: CASSSRGGYEQYF. The CDR3, as DNA: TGTGCCAGCTCAAGTCGGGGGGGTTACGAGCAGTACTTC.

The V call is TRBV20-1, the J call TRBJ1-4; 11 nucleotides align to TRBD1. The CDR3 covers 12 residues. CDR1 is DFQATT, CDR2 SNEGSKA, per germline (reference sequence). V lost 6 bases to trimming and J lost 7 bases; unmatched junction nucleotides: 1. This chain's CDR3 is CSAGTGGEKLFF. CDR3 sequence (DNA): TGCAGTGCAGGGACAGGGGGTGAAAAACTGTTTTTT.

The chain couples TRBV20-1 to TRBJ2-1, with D unclear. From germline, CDR1 is DFQATT and CDR2 SNEGSKA (reference sequence). Trimming removed 4 bases from V and 10 bases from J, with 8 bases in between. There are 10 residues in the CDR3. CDR3 sequence reads: CSAIMREQFF. The CDR3 region has the DNA TGCAGTGCTATAATGAGGGAGCAGTTCTTC.

The chain carries TRBV20-1 and TRBJ1-2; D uncertain. The V gene lost 4 bases and the J gene lost 8 bases, with 11 bases spanning the gap. The germline V gene has CDR1 DFQATT and CDR2 SNEGSKA (reference sequence). This CDR3 has 11 amino acids. The CDR3 DNA sequence: TGCAGTGCTACTCAAATCGGCGGCTACACCTTC. Residues: CSATQIGGYTF.

The J gene is TRBJ2-5, the V gene TRBV10-3, with a tentative D call TRBD1 (5 bases). The CDR3 spans 14 residues. Germline V lookup: CDR1 ENHRY, CDR2 SYGVKD. Trimming shortened V by 3 bases and J by 2 bases, and 10 bases separated the two germline ends. The DNA of the CDR3 is TGTGCCATCAGTGACCCCGCAGGGCAAGAGACCCAGTACTTC. Protein sequence: CAISDPAGQETQYF.

The V gene is TRBV6-5, the J gene TRBJ2-7, with TRBD2 matching 8 bases. The CDR3 spans 17 residues. The V and J ends lost 2 bases and 6 bases, in that order; junction bases with no gene match: 15. Germline V gene sequence: CDR1 MNHEY, CDR2 SVGAGI. The CDR3 loop reads CASSYRVGAGGSPEQYF. DNA of the CDR3: TGTGCCAGCAGTTACCGCGTCGGGGCGGGGGGTAGTCCCGAGCAGTACTTC.

The DNA of the CDR3 is TGTGCCAGCGCGCGGGGGACTAGCGGACCCAATGAGCAGTTCTTC. It is translated as CASARGTSGPNEQFF. This chain joins TRBV2 and TRBJ2-1, with 11 positions matching TRBD2. Germline V gene data show CDR1 as SNHLY and CDR2 as FYNNEI. Germline trimming cut 8 bases from V and 6 bases from J; bases unmatched to any gene: 9. The CDR3 has 15 residues.

The chain is built from TRBV2 and TRBJ2-5; 11 nucleotides align to TRBD2. This CDR3 has 17 residues. Germline V gene lookup returns CDR1 SNHLY and CDR2 FYNNEI. V trimming: 6 bases; J trimming: 1 base; junction bases outside the gene matches: 10. The CDR3, as DNA: TGTGCCAGCAGGAGACACACTAGCGGGGGCTCCCAAGAGACCCAGTACTTC. This translates into CASRRHTSGGSQETQYF.

This chain uses TRBV5-1 with TRBJ1-1; D call uncertain. Germline assignment: CDR1 SGHRS and CDR2 YFSETQ. V dropped 3 bases and J dropped 4 bases, with 13 bases sitting between them. This CDR3 is 14 amino acids long. The CDR3 is CASSSLQVSTEAFF. CDR3 coding DNA: TGCGCCAGCAGCTCCTTGCAGGTGAGCACTGAAGCTTTCTTT.

This clonotype was picked up one time. The chain links TRBV12-3 or TRBV12-4 to TRBJ2-5; D is possibly TRBD2 (7 bases). V lost 2 bases and J lost 2, with 12 bases in between. There are 15 residues in the CDR3. The CDR3 loop reads CASSLWGGPQETQYF. In nucleotides, the CDR3 is TGTGCCAGCAGTTTATGGGGGGGCCCGCAAGAGACCCAGTACTTC.

The chain has TRBV12-3 or TRBV12-4 and TRBJ2-4, with unresolved D. CDR3 length equals 12 residues. Between the trimmed V and J ends, which lost 1 base and 10 bases, there was a span of 8 bases. The CDR3 DNA reads TGTGCCAGCAGTTTAGGGATGCCAATTCAGTACTTC. Translating gives CASSLGMPIQYF.

The genes are TRBV30 and TRBJ2-3; TRBD1 matches 11 bases. The J segment lost 5 bases and the V segment lost 5 bases, leaving 3 bases of the junction unmatched. This CDR3 is built from 13 residues. CDR1 and CDR2 (germline): GTSNPN, SVGIG (reference sequence). Here the CDR3 DNA reads TGTGCCTGGGGACAGGGGGCTGAAGATACGCAGTATTTT. Translating gives CAWGQGAEDTQYF.

The genes are TRBV7-9 and TRBJ2-1; D may be TRBD1 (5 bases). The CDR3 has 14 residues. The V gene's germline CDR1 is SEHNR and CDR2 FQNEAQ (reference sequence). The V end was cut by 3 bases, the J end by 8 bases, with 14 bases between. In DNA, the CDR3 is TGTGCCAGCAGCTTGGCGGTTAGGGGCGATGAGCAGTTCTTC. It is translated as CASSLAVRGDEQFF.

This chain links TRBV4-2 with TRBJ2-6, with TRBD2 matching over 7 bases. Germline V gene sequence: CDR1 LGHNA, CDR2 YNFKEQ. This CDR3 is built from 17 residues. V gave up 2 bases and J gave up 13 bases; unmatched junction bases: 17. CDR3: CASSQSRAGSRMGVLTF. CDR3 DNA: TGTGCCAGCAGCCAAAGTCGAGCGGGGAGTAGGATGGGAGTCCTGACTTTC.

The DNA of the CDR3 is TGTGCCAGCAGCCCCGCTGGCGCAGCTCTATACTCTGGGGCCAACGTCCTGACTTTC. Protein sequence: CASSPAGAALYSGANVLTF. This chain joins TRBV28 and TRBJ2-6; no firm D call. V shed 6 bases and J shed 0 bases, with 21 bases lying between them. The CDR3 has 19 residues. Germline-derived CDR1 and CDR2 are MDHEN and SYDVKM.

This chain connects TRBV7-2 to TRBJ1-1; no firm D call. V was cut by 5 bases and J by 6 bases, with 10 bases left in between. Germline-derived CDR1 and CDR2 are SGHTA and FQGNSA. This CDR3 is 12 amino acids long. CDR3 DNA sequence: TGTGCCAGCAGCCCCCAAGACGCTGAAGCTTTCTTT. It is translated as CASSPQDAEAFF.

The chain links TRBV10-1 to TRBJ1-1, with 7 bases identical to TRBD1. Germline CDR1 and CDR2: WNHNN and SYGVQD (reference sequence). The length of the CDR3 is 12 residues. After removal of 7 bases from V and 7 bases from J, the junction contained 6 bases not matched to a gene. Here the CDR3 reads CASTLDRHEAFF. The CDR3 DNA reads as TGCGCCAGCACCCTGGACAGGCATGAAGCTTTCTTT.

The CDR3 nucleotides read TGTGCCAGCAGTTACGGACCAGCCCTAGATACGCAGTATTTT. This codes for CASSYGPALDTQYF. This chain uses TRBV6-5 with TRBJ2-3; D is uncertain. Germline lookup yields CDR1 MNHEY and CDR2 SVGAGI. V was cut by 2 bases and J by 5 bases, with 11 bases left in between. This CDR3 spans 14 amino acids.

In its sample, this clonotype was seen once. The chain carries TRBV30 and TRBJ1-5; no definite D call. The CDR3 length is 15 residues. The V end was cut by 0 bases, the J end by 7 bases, with 16 bases between. CDR1 is GTSNPN and CDR2 is SVGIG in the germline V gene (reference sequence). The CDR3 loop is CAWSVGLGSGQPQHF. CDR3 nucleotide sequence: TGTGCCTGGAGTGTAGGTTTGGGGTCGGGGCAGCCCCAGCATTTT.

The rearrangement joins TRBV3-1 to TRBJ1-1; tentatively, D is TRBD1 (6 bases). Trimming pared 8 bases from V and 7 bases from J, leaving 23 bases between. The CDR3 is 15 residues long. In germline, CDR1 is LGHDT, CDR2 YNNKEL (reference sequence). This CDR3 is CASQAKKGVGLEAFF. DNA for the CDR3: TGTGCCAGCCAAGCCAAGAAGGGGGTCGGGCTTGAAGCTTTCTTT.

This chain uses TRBV18 with TRBJ2-7; 9 nucleotides line up with TRBD2. The length of the CDR3 is 15 residues. Looked up from germline, CDR1 is KGHSH and CDR2 is LQKENI. Losses at the gene ends were 0 bases for V and 7 bases for J; bases not matched to a gene: 7. CDR3 amino acids: CASSPPLAGAGEQYF. The CDR3 DNA is TGTGCCAGCTCACCACCTTTAGCGGGGGCTGGAGAGCAGTACTTC.

J is TRBJ2-1 and V is TRBV7-2; tentatively, D is TRBD1 or TRBD2 (5 bases each). V was shortened by 1 base and J by 11 bases, with 12 bases between the two germline ends. Germline CDR1 is SGHTA and CDR2 is FQGNSA. The CDR3 covers 13 residues. CDR3 nucleotide sequence: TGTGCCAGCAGCTTAGACCCGGGACCACAGCAGTTCTTC. This translates into CASSLDPGPQQFF.

V usage is TRBV3-1 and J usage is TRBJ2-5; 8 bases map to TRBD2. The CDR3 extends over 15 amino acids. J gave up 1 base and V 3 bases, and 4 bases lay outside the gene matches. Germline V gene sequence: CDR1 LGHDT, CDR2 YNNKEL (reference sequence). The CDR3 DNA is TGTGCCAGCAGCCAGTTAGCGGGGCCCCAAGAGACCCAGTACTTC. As protein: CASSQLAGPQETQYF.

The rearrangement joins TRBV3-1 to TRBJ1-2; D is undetermined. Germline CDR1 is LGHDT and CDR2 is YNNKEL (reference sequence). V dropped 4 bases and J dropped 3 bases, with 9 bases sitting between them. CDR3 length: 13 residues. In DNA, the CDR3 is TGTGCCAGCAGCCCTACATTAGACTATGGCTACACCTTC. This gives the protein CASSPTLDYGYTF. The full variable domain, its missing parts supplied by reference TRBV3-1 and TRBJ1-2, is DTAVSQTPKYLVTQMGNDKSIKCEQNLGHDTMYWYKQDSKKFLKIMFSYNNKELIINETVPNRFSPKSPDKAHLNLHINSLELGDSAVYFCASSPTLDYGYTFGSGTRLTVV.

The chain carries TRBV25-1 and TRBJ2-6; 7 bases agree with TRBD1. The CDR3 has 15 amino acids. Trimming removed 5 bases from V and 4 bases from J; junction bases left unmatched: 5. Germline CDR1 MGHDK, CDR2 SYGVNS. The CDR3 DNA reads as TGTGCCAGCAGTCCCACAGGGGCCGGGGCCAACGTCCTGACTTTC. Translated: CASSPTGAGANVLTF. Drawing the rest from reference TRBV25-1 and TRBJ2-6, the complete variable domain is EADIYQTPRYLVIGTGKKITLECSQTMGHDKMYWYQQDPGMELHLIHYSYGVNSTEKGDLSSESTVSRIRTEHFPLTLESARPSHTSQYLCASSPTGAGANVLTFGAGSRLTVL.

The J gene is TRBJ2-6, the V gene TRBV27; D possibly matches TRBD1 or TRBD2 (6 bases each). V was pared by 8 bases and J by 0 bases, with 11 bases between. The CDR3 sequence is 15 residues long. Germline CDR1 MNHEY, CDR2 SMNVEV (reference sequence). The CDR3 here is CASSGALSGANVLTF. For the CDR3, the DNA is TGTGCCAGCTCGGGGGCCCTCTCTGGGGCCAACGTCCTGACTTTC.

DNA for the CDR3: TGCAGTGCTAGCAACTGGTCCTACGAGCAGTACTTC. Protein product: CSASNWSYEQYF. The genes are TRBV20-1 and TRBJ2-7, with D unresolved. Trimming removed 3 bases at V and 1 base at J, with 7 bases between. The CDR3 length is 12 residues. CDR1 and CDR2 from the germline V gene are DFQATT and SNEGSKA (reference sequence).

The chain joins TRBV7-3 to TRBJ2-4; 8 positions match TRBD2. CDR3 length: 16 residues. Germline V gene sequence: CDR1 SGHTA, CDR2 FQGTGA. V shed 5 bases, J shed 5 bases, and the junction held 11 bases outside the gene matches. In DNA, the CDR3 is TGTGCCAGCAGCCTCTCCGGGGGACTAGGAGAAAACATTCAGTACTTC. Residues: CASSLSGGLGENIQYF.

The CDR3 region has the DNA TGTGCCAGCAGTGAGGATGGTAGCACAGATACGCAGTATTTT. This sequence encodes CASSEDGSTDTQYF. The chain employs TRBV25-1 and TRBJ2-3; no clear D gene. This CDR3 has 14 residues. Germline V CDR1 and CDR2: MGHDK, SYGVNS. The V end was cut by 3 bases, the J end by 0 bases, with 7 bases between.

This chain joins TRBV29-1 and TRBJ2-5; D is uncertain. The ends were cut back, 8 bases at V and 4 bases at J, with 17 bases in the middle. CDR1 and CDR2 (germline): SQVTM, ANQGSEA. This CDR3 contains 13 residues. CDR3 amino acids: CSTGPSLAETQYF. DNA for the CDR3: TGCAGCACCGGCCCCTCCCTGGCAGAGACCCAGTACTTC.